This T cell receptor beta chain appears in the sequencing data of a study of vaccination and CD4 T cells after COVID-19. About the study: The post-COVID samples were taken a median about 100 days after diagnosis, anywhere from 35 to 161. The post-vaccine samples came a median about 70 days after dose two (range 14 to 241).

The Oncomine TCR Beta short-read assay was applied to DNA of cultured CD4+ T cells. TCRdb called the PCR reads again in MiXCR, with one record for every CDR3 protein. The sample consists of some 17,000 distinct CDR3 sequences, over 40% of them appearing once. Turning to this clonotype: Its specificity is unknown.

The treatment was: approximately 10-day PBMC culture with coronavirus spike peptide pools or control peptides (ViraFEST assay). Following a culture period (approximately 9 days), negative selection was used to isolate CD4+ T cells. CDR3 size: 14 residues. V was pared by 8 bases and J by 5 bases, with 9 bases of the junction left unmatched. Germline CDR1 SGHNT, CDR2 YENEEA. The source material was CD4+ T cells from blood, cultured in vitro, sampled before SARS-CoV-2 vaccination. The chain is built from TRBV11-3 and TRBJ2-5; 9 bases are shared with TRBD2. This TCR was sampled from a human donor who received a COVID-19 vaccine. This CDR3 reads CASALAGDWETQYF. The CDR3 bases are TGTGCCAGCGCCTTAGCGGGGGATTGGGAGACCCAGTACTTC.